Shown below are 29 T cell receptor beta chains from a single sample sequenced in a study of blood T cells in healthy people across ages. Next came a second PCR, run for about 7 to 12 cycles, which used a sample-barcoded 5' primer along with a J-beta primer mix. One entry per CDR3 protein, called by TCRdb with MiXCR from the 5' RACE reads. The repertoire holds roughly 2 million distinct CDR3 sequences, with roughly 49% as singletons. Source material: blood. These receptor sequences come from a middle-aged woman in good health.

This sequence joins TRBV5-1 and TRBJ2-1, with TRBD1 matching 8 bases. This CDR3 is 16 amino acids long. Germline V gene lookup returns CDR1 SGHRS and CDR2 YFSETQ. Trimming took 0 bases from V and 0 from J; bases not matched to a gene: 2. The CDR3 here is CASSLVQGGSYNEQFF. Written as DNA, the CDR3 is TGCGCCAGCAGCTTGGTACAGGGGGGCTCCTACAATGAGCAGTTCTTC.

This chain joins TRBV15 and TRBJ2-1; no definite D call. V lost 1 base and J 6 bases, leaving 10 bases between the germline ends. CDR1 and CDR2 (germline): LNHNV, YYDKDF (reference sequence). This CDR3 is 14 amino acids long. The chain's CDR3 is CATSRAIELNEQFF. As DNA, the CDR3 is TGTGCCACCAGCAGAGCAATTGAGCTCAATGAGCAGTTCTTC.

The chain has TRBV27 and TRBJ2-7; TRBD1 might be the D (6 bases). Trimming cost V 2 bases and J 3 bases, with 8 bases left between them. The CDR3 sequence is 13 residues long. Per germline, CDR1 MNHEY and CDR2 SMNVEV (reference sequence). The CDR3: CASSLQGYYEQYF. The DNA for the CDR3 is TGTGCCAGCAGTTTACAGGGGTACTACGAGCAGTACTTC.

To note about this clonotype: One end of the junction fails to match germline, which may point to a read error. The chain couples TRBV20-1 to TRBJ2-7; D may be TRBD1 or TRBD2 (5 bases each). The CDR3 has 15 amino acids. CDR1 and CDR2 from the germline V gene are DFQATT and SNEGSKA (reference sequence). Here the CDR3 DNA reads TGCAGTGCTAGAGATGGCGCAGGGAGCTCCTGCGAGCAGTACTTC. It encodes CSARDGAGSSCEQYF.

There are a few counts of this clonotype. The CDR3 DNA follows: TGTGCCAGCAGCTTAGCTATTGAAGCTTTCTTT. Translation gives CASSLAIEAFF. The rearrangement links TRBV7-9 to TRBJ1-1; D is undetermined. Trimming shortened V by 0 bases and J by 7 bases, and 3 bases separated the two germline ends. The CDR3 extends over 11 amino acids. Germline CDR1 and CDR2: SEHNR and FQNEAQ (reference sequence).

This clonotype showed up just a few times. The chain couples TRBV15 to TRBJ2-5; 9 bases are shared with TRBD2. Germline V gene data show CDR1 as LNHNV and CDR2 as YYDKDF (reference sequence). The CDR3 loop spans 21 amino acids. V shed 0 bases, J shed 1 base, and the junction held 18 bases outside the gene matches. The CDR3 DNA sequence: TGTGCCACCAGCAGAGAGGCCTTATCCCGTTTAGCGGGGGCCCTCCAAGAGACCCAGTACTTC. It codes for CATSREALSRLAGALQETQYF.

The gene calls are TRBV11-2 and TRBJ2-1, with 7 bases that match TRBD2. The CDR3 is made up of 16 amino acids. In germline, CDR1 is SGHAT, CDR2 FQNNGV. With V trimmed by 2 bases and J by 7 bases, 11 bases remained unmatched. CDR3 coding DNA: TGTGCCAGCAGCTTACTACTCGCGGGGGTTACGAATGAGCAGTTCTTC. Protein: CASSLLLAGVTNEQFF.

This clonotype has only a few counts. This chain connects TRBV6-2 or TRBV6-3 to TRBJ2-5; 10 nucleotides line up with TRBD1. V lost 2 bases, J lost 5 bases, and 8 bases stayed unmatched. Germline CDR1 reads MNHEY; CDR2 reads SVGEGT. This CDR3 is built from 16 residues. CDR3 sequence: CASSYDGTGVLETQYF. CDR3 bases: TGTGCCAGCAGTTACGACGGGACAGGGGTTTTGGAGACCCAGTACTTC.

This clonotype was seen a few times. J is TRBJ2-5 and V is TRBV24-1; D is possibly TRBD2 (5 bases). The J call is uncertain, as TRBJ2-7 better fits the DNA end. The germline CDR1 and CDR2 sequences are KGHDR and SFDVKD. This CDR3 has 12 amino acids. The CDR3 spells CATSDGRSEQYF. DNA for the CDR3: TGTGCCACCAGCGATGGGAGATCCGAGCAGTACTTC.

The chain is built from TRBV7-2 and TRBJ2-3; D might be TRBD2 (7 bases). The germline gives CDR1 SGHTA, CDR2 FQGNSA. Trimming cost V 3 bases and J 7 bases, with 29 bases left between them. The CDR3 has 19 residues. The chain's CDR3 is CASSFGLGAGAHQRNTQYF. The CDR3 DNA sequence: TGTGCCAGCAGCTTCGGGTTAGGGGCGGGGGCCCACCAAAGGAATACGCAGTATTTT.

The table lists this clonotype with a few counts. A junction boundary mismatches the germline segment, possibly from a read error. The chain employs TRBV3-1 and TRBJ2-4; D is ambiguous. Germline CDR1 reads LGHDT; CDR2 reads YNNKEL (reference sequence). The CDR3 runs 15 residues. The CDR3 spells CAISSSTLAKNIQYF. The CDR3 DNA reads as TGTGCCATCAGCTCTTCTACTCTAGCCAAAAACATTCAGTACTTC.

The rearrangement links TRBV5-4 to TRBJ2-4, with D possibly matching TRBD1 (6 bases). Near its end, the DNA agrees better with TRBJ2-5, so the J call may be wrong. The germline CDR1 and CDR2 sequences are SGHNT and YYREEE (reference sequence). There are 15 residues in the CDR3. The CDR3 bases are TGTGCCAGCAGCCGACCCGACAGGTTCCAAGAGACCCAGTACTTC. Its translation is CASSRPDRFQETQYF.

This clonotype was found a few times. The gene calls are TRBV7-2 and TRBJ2-1, with TRBD1 matching over 10 bases. Germline V gene data show CDR1 as SGHTA and CDR2 as FQGNSA. CDR3 size: 16 residues. The V gene end was trimmed by 6 bases and the J gene end by 3 bases; junction bases not matched to a gene: 8. DNA for the CDR3: TGTGCCAGCAGTCGAGAGGGGACAGGGGTCTACAATGAGCAGTTCTTC. Translating gives CASSREGTGVYNEQFF. The variable domain in full, completed from reference TRBV7-2 and TRBJ2-1, reads GAGVSQSPSNKVTEKGKDVELRCDPISGHTALYWYRQSLGQGLEFLIYFQGNSAPDKSGLPSDRFSAERTGGSVSTLTIQRTQQEDSAVYLCASSREGTGVYNEQFFGPGTRLTVL.

The rearrangement uses TRBV29-1 and TRBJ1-1; D unresolved. The CDR3 is made up of 11 amino acids. CDR1 is SQVTM, CDR2 ANQGSEA, per germline. V lost 4 bases, J lost 5 bases, and 8 bases lay in between. CDR3 protein: CSVGGITEAFF. In DNA, the CDR3 is TGCAGCGTTGGAGGGATTACTGAAGCTTTCTTT. Together with reference TRBV29-1 and TRBJ1-1, the CDR3 gives the full variable domain: SAVISQKPSRDICQRGTSLTIQCQVDSQVTMMFWYRQQPGQSLTLIATANQGSEATYESGFVIDKFPISRPNLTFSTLTVSNMSPEDSSIYLCSVGGITEAFFGQGTRLTVV.

A remark on this clonotype: Without the conserved terminal phenylalanine or tryptophan, this CDR3 likely stems from a read error. This chain links TRBV29-1 with TRBJ2-3; 7 nucleotides match TRBD1. This CDR3 has 12 residues. Unmatched junction bases numbered 6, after V lost 8 bases and J lost 4 bases. Per germline, CDR1 SQVTM and CDR2 ANQGSEA. CDR3 nucleotide sequence: TGCAGCTTGGGACAGAACGCAGATACGCAGTATTTA. Amino acid sequence: CSLGQNADTQYL.

V and J are TRBV12-3 or TRBV12-4 and TRBJ1-2; 8 bases fit TRBD1. Germline trimming cut 6 bases from V and 6 bases from J; bases unmatched to any gene: 12. The CDR3 is 15 residues long. CDR3 region: CASSQVQQGVNGYTF. CDR3 bases: TGTGCCAGCAGCCAGGTACAACAGGGGGTCAATGGCTACACCTTC.

The chain is built from TRBV9 and TRBJ2-7; D remains unclear. Germline-derived CDR1 and CDR2 are SGDLS and YYNGEE. This CDR3 has 13 residues. Trimming shortened V by 0 bases and J by 3 bases, and 7 bases separated the two germline ends. In DNA form, the CDR3 reads TGTGCCAGCAGCGTAGGGATTAACTACGAGCAGTACTTC. Translated, it gives CASSVGINYEQYF.

The chain links TRBV5-6 to TRBJ2-1; perhaps TRBD2 as D (6 bases). There are 17 residues in the CDR3. Germline CDR1 is SGHDT and CDR2 is YYEEEE. The V end lost 7 bases, the J end lost 3 bases, and 23 bases lay between the germline ends. DNA of the CDR3: TGTGCCAGCGGATCCCAGTCCGGGAGCGACTACTACAATGAGCAGTTCTTC. Translating it yields CASGSQSGSDYYNEQFF.

The rearrangement joins TRBV27 to TRBJ2-5; TRBD1 aligns across 9 bases. The V segment lost 2 bases and the J segment 5 bases; nucleotides outside the gene matches: 6. This CDR3 is 15 amino acids long. Germline loops: CDR1 MNHEY, CDR2 SMNVEV (reference sequence). The CDR3, as DNA: TGTGCCAGCAGTTTAACAGGGGGCGTGGAGGAGACCCAGTACTTC. It specifies CASSLTGGVEETQYF.

CDR3 nucleotide sequence: TGCGCCAGCAGCTTGGAAGGGCGGGGGGGTTTCCACAGTGAGCAGTTCTTC. This codes for CASSLEGRGGFHSEQFF. The V and J genes are TRBV5-1 and TRBJ2-1; 9 bases agree with TRBD2. The CDR3 contains 17 residues. The J segment lost 9 bases and the V segment lost 0 bases, leaving 13 bases of the junction unmatched. Germline lookup yields CDR1 SGHRS and CDR2 YFSETQ.

This clonotype was counted once. CDR3 residues: CASSGRDRGHETQYF. The CDR3 region has the DNA TGTGCCAGCAGCGGAAGGGACAGGGGGCACGAGACCCAGTACTTC. The chain combines TRBV9 with TRBJ2-4; 12 bases are a match to TRBD1. The J call may be faulty, since TRBJ2-5 better matches the DNA end. CDR1 and CDR2 from the germline V gene are SGDLS and YYNGEE. The CDR3 runs 15 residues.

The chain recombines TRBV4-3 with TRBJ1-6; 7 nucleotides line up with TRBD1. CDR1 and CDR2 (germline): LGHNA, YSLEER. The CDR3 runs to 16 residues. Trimming at V came to 1 base and at J to 8 bases, leaving 8 bases not matched to a gene. The CDR3 DNA follows: TGCGCCAGCAGCCAAGGAACAGGGGAGGCCTATTCACCCCTCCACTTT. Its protein is CASSQGTGEAYSPLHF.

V usage is TRBV9 and J usage is TRBJ2-3; D may correspond to TRBD1 or TRBD2 (6 bases each). The CDR3 contains 16 residues. The V end lost 2 bases, the J end lost 6 bases, and 19 bases lay between the germline ends. Germline loops: CDR1 SGDLS, CDR2 YYNGEE. The CDR3 sequence is CASSVRGRGPSDTQYF. The CDR3 region has the DNA TGTGCCAGCAGCGTCAGGGGACGGGGGCCCTCCGATACGCAGTATTTT.

V is TRBV13 and J is TRBJ2-1; 7 positions match TRBD2. The CDR3 runs 16 residues. Germline CDR1 and CDR2: PRHDT and FYEKMQ (reference sequence). The V and J ends lost 2 bases and 1 base, in that order; junction bases with no gene match: 5. Here the CDR3 DNA reads TGTGCCAGCAGCTTACCAGCGGGGCTATCCTACAATGAGCAGTTCTTC. Translating gives CASSLPAGLSYNEQFF.

This rearrangement joins TRBV6-5 to TRBJ2-7; D possibly corresponds to TRBD1 (5 bases). Per germline, CDR1 MNHEY and CDR2 SVGAGI. Trimming pared 0 bases from V and 5 bases from J, leaving 29 bases between. The CDR3 is made up of 20 amino acids. The CDR3 bases are TGTGCCAGCAGTTACTCAGGGTTGGGCAGGGCCCCTTCGGCCAGCGACGAGCAGTACTTC. Amino acid sequence: CASSYSGLGRAPSASDEQYF.

This clonotype was counted ten times or more. The V and J genes are TRBV4-3 and TRBJ2-5; D uncertain. With 1 base removed from V and 4 bases from J, the gap between germline ends came to 10 bases. Germline loops: CDR1 LGHNA, CDR2 YSLEER. This CDR3 spans 14 amino acids. The CDR3 DNA reads TGCGCCAGCAGCCAAGCCTGGCAGGCAGAGACCCAGTACTTC. Encoded protein: CASSQAWQAETQYF.

The CDR3 spells CASSTTATGPYNEQYF. The CDR3 nucleotides read TGTGCCAGCAGTACTACCGCCACAGGGCCCTACAATGAGCAGTACTTC. The chain has TRBV6-2 or TRBV6-3 and TRBJ2-5; D perhaps matches TRBD1 (6 bases). V lost 5 bases, J lost 11 bases, and 27 bases lay in between. The CDR3 is 16 amino acids. The germline CDR1 and CDR2 sequences are MNHEY and SVGEGT.

This clonotype was seen only a few times. The J gene is TRBJ2-6, the V gene TRBV7-3, with D hard to call. The ends were cut back, 1 base at V and 1 base at J, with 14 bases in the middle. The CDR3 runs to 18 residues. Germline CDR1 is SGHTA and CDR2 is FQGTGA. The CDR3 DNA sequence: TGTGCCAGCAGCTTAAGCGAAAGGGTGGGGTCTGGGGCCAACGTCCTGACTTTC. Residues: CASSLSERVGSGANVLTF.

The sample holds a few counts of this clonotype. The V and J genes are TRBV12-3 or TRBV12-4 and TRBJ2-3; 9 bases line up with TRBD1. This CDR3 spans 15 amino acids. J was trimmed by 0 bases and V by 6 bases; bases with no gene match: 4. For the CDR3, the DNA is TGTGCCAGCAGGCAACAGGGGGCTAGCACAGATACGCAGTATTTT. It codes for CASRQQGASTDTQYF.